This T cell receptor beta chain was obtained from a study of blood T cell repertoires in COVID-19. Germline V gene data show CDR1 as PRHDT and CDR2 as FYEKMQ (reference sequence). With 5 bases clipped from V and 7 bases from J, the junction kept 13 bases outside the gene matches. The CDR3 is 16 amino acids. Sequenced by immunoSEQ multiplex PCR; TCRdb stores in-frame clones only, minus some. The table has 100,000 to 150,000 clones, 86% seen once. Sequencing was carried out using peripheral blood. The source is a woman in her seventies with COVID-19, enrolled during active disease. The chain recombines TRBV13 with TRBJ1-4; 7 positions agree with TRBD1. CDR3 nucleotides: TGTGCCAGCAGCCCCGGACAGGACCCCAGGGTTGAAAAACTGTTTTTT. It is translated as CASSPGQDPRVEKLFF.